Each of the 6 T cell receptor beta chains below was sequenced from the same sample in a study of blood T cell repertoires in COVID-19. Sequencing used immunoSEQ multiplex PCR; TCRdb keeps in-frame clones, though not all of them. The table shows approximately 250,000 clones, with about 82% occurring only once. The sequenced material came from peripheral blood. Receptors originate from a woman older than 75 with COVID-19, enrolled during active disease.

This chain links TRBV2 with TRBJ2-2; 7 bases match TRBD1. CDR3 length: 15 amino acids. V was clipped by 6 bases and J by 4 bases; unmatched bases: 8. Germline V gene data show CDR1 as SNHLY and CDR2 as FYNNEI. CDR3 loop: CASRLIEGATGELFF. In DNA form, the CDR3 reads TGTGCCAGCAGGTTGATCGAGGGGGCCACCGGGGAGCTGTTTTTT.

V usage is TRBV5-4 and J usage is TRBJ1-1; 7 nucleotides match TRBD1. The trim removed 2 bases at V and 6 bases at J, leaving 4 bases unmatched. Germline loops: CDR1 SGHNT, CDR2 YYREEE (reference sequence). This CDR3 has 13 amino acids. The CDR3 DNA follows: TGTGCCAGCAGCTTCGACAGGGACCCTGAAGCTTTCTTT. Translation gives CASSFDRDPEAFF. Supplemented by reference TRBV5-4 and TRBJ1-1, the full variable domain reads ETGVTQSPTHLIKTRGQQVTLRCSSQSGHNTVSWYQQALGQGPQFIFQYYREEENGRGNFPPRFSGLQFPNYSSELNVNALELDDSALYLCASSFDRDPEAFFGQGTRLTVV.

CDR3 in DNA: TGTGCCAGCAGTTTTTGGACAGGGGGACTAGGCTCACCCCTCCACTTT. Encoded protein: CASSFWTGGLGSPLHF. J is TRBJ1-6 and V is TRBV28; 10 bases map to TRBD1. V gave up 3 bases and J gave up 10 bases; unmatched junction bases: 9. The length of the CDR3 is 16 residues. Germline loops: CDR1 MDHEN, CDR2 SYDVKM.

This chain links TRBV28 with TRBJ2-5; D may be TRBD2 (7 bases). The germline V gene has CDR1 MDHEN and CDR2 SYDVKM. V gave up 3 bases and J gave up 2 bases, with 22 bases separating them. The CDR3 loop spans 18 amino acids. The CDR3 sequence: CASSFWPSKGGLQETQYF. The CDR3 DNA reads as TGTGCCAGCAGTTTTTGGCCATCCAAGGGGGGGCTACAAGAGACCCAGTACTTC. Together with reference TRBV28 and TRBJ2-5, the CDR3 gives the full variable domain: DVKVTQSSRYLVKRTGEKVFLECVQDMDHENMFWYRQDPGLGLRLIYFSYDVKMKEKGDIPEGYSVSREKKERFSLILESASTNQTSMYLCASSFWPSKGGLQETQYFGPGTRLLVL.

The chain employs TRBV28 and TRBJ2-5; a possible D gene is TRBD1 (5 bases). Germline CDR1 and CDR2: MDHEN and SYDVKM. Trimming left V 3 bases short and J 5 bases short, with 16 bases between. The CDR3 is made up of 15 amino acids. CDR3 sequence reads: CASSFVGVRTETQYF. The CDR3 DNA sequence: TGTGCCAGCAGTTTTGTAGGGGTTCGAACGGAGACCCAGTACTTC.

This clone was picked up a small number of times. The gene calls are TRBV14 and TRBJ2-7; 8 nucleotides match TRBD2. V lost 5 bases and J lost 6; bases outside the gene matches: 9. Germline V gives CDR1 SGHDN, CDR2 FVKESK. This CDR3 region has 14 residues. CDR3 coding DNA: TGTGCCAGCAGCTCTGCCGGGACTAGAGGCGAGCAGTACTTC. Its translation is CASSSAGTRGEQYF.